This T cell receptor beta chain originates from a study of blood T cell repertoires in COVID-19. Study as a whole: The United States, Italy and Spain were the sources of the acute and convalescent COVID-19 samples. PBMCs, B-cell-depleted T cells, or T cells provided the cDNA or gDNA that made up the material.

Original methodology: Reference gene primers were amplified, and this amplification served to estimate nucleated cell counts. Profiling relied on immunoSEQ multiplex PCR, and the TCRdb table lists in-frame clones only, not all of them. Clone size and V and J calls were adopted from that table, with D and trimming inferred from the DNA. The sample includes about 480,000 clones, around 88% of them seen just once. This clone has more than one count but fewer than ten. The ends were cut back, 4 bases at V and 4 bases at J, with 14 bases in the middle. The germline gives CDR1 SGHRS, CDR2 YFSETQ. This CDR3 has 14 residues.

The sequence came from a woman between 25 and 40 years old with acute or convalescent COVID-19. This sequence joins TRBV5-1 and TRBJ1-2, with a possible D match to TRBD1 (5 bases). Sequenced: peripheral blood. The CDR3: CASSPGTSSYGYTF. DNA for the CDR3: TGCGCCAGCAGCCCCGGGACTTCCAGCTATGGCTACACCTTC.